The source of this TCR beta chain is a study of T cell responses to AZD1222 COVID-19 vaccine. Whole-study results and caveats: Just 5 or 6 AZD1222 recipients tested seropositive at baseline.

Of note for this clone: The antigen is undetermined.

Second doses that came at about 4 or about 12 weeks were put together. The germline gives CDR1 KGHSH, CDR2 LQKENI. V lost 3 bases, J lost 9 bases, and 19 bases stayed unmatched. The CDR3 runs 18 residues. TCRdb's copy holds only in-frame clones and misses some; the assay was immunoSEQ multiplex PCR. The sample has about 170,000 clones; around 85% are singletons. The receptor comes from an adult who received the AZD1222 COVID-19 vaccine. The sample consisted of peripheral blood, taken 28 days after the second AZD1222 dose. The chain links TRBV18 to TRBJ2-3, with TRBD2 identical over 9 bases. CDR3 region: CASSPTIHRTSVPNTQYF. DNA for the CDR3: TGTGCCAGCTCACCGACGATACACAGGACTAGCGTGCCCAACACGCAGTATTTT.